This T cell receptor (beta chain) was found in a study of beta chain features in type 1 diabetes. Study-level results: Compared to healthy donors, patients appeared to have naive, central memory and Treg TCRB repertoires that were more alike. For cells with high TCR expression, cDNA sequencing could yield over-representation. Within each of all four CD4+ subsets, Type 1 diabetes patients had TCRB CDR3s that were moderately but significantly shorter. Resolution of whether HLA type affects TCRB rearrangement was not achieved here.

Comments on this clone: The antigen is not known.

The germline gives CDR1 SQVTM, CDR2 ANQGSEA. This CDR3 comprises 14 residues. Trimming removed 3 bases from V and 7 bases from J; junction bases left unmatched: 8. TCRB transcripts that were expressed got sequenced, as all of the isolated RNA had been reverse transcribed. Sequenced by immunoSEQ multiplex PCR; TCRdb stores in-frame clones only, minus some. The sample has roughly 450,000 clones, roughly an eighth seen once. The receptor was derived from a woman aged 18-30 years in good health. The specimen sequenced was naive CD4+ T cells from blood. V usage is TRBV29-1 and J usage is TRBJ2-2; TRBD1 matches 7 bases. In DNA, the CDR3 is TGCAGCGTTGACACCGACCGGGACAGCGGGGAGCTGTTTTTT. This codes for CSVDTDRDSGELFF.